This T cell receptor (beta chain) was identified in a study of blood T cell repertoires in COVID-19. About the study: Collection of acute and convalescent COVID-19 samples took place in the United States, Italy and Spain.

Authors' analysis steps: Amplification with reference gene primers provided the estimates of nucleated cell counts. Assay: immunoSEQ multiplex PCR; the TCRdb copy retains only in-frame clones and omits some. V and J calls and clone size are those listed in that table; D and trimming were worked out from the DNA. The sample has almost 300,000 clones, about nine tenths seen once; the top ten hold around 10%. One Seattle source followed patients from active infection through their disease course. The germline V and J ends were trimmed by 5 bases and 10 bases, with 24 bases remaining between them. Per germline, CDR1 SGHTA and CDR2 FQGNSA. CDR3 length equals 17 residues.

This clonotype was sampled from a woman aged 25-40 years with COVID-19, enrolled during active disease. Sequences were obtained from peripheral blood. The chain combines TRBV7-2 with TRBJ1-6, with a tentative D call TRBD1 (6 bases). CDR3 sequence (DNA): TGTGCCAGCAGCCCCAAGTATAGGGCAGGGGTAAGGTCACCCCTCCACTTT. As protein: CASSPKYRAGVRSPLHF.